The next 14 T cell receptor beta chains were all read from a single sample in a study of Ad26.COV2.S vaccination and SARS-CoV-2 variants (dated by TCRdb to the early 2020s). This specimen's treatment or condition label, interpreted: 15 to 20 received Ad26.COV2.S at low or high dose, single or two shots; roughly five received placebo; per-sample allocation not given. Repertoires of vaccine and placebo recipients were sequenced from samples taken on day 63 after the first injection. Library method: the immunoSEQ multiplex PCR assay. TCRdb provides this immuneACCESS table in a form limited to in-frame rearrangements. Some clones are lacking; in checked studies, under half of them reflect an unresolved V gene, and why the rest are absent is not known. This sample gives about 320,000 clones in total; about 86% of them show up just once. The ten top clones hold 1.5% to 2% of the sample. The sequenced sample was peripheral blood, obtained in a trial of Ad26.COV2.S vaccine versus placebo. Every receptor here comes from a person between 18 and 65 years old who received the Ad26.COV2.S COVID-19 vaccine or a placebo.

This chain joins TRBV2 and TRBJ1-1, with 7 bases aligning to TRBD1. The CDR3 loop spans 15 amino acids. In germline, CDR1 is SNHLY, CDR2 FYNNEI. V was pared by 6 bases and J by 3 bases, with 10 bases of the junction left unmatched. The CDR3 DNA follows: TGTGCCAGCAGCGACCGGGACAGTCCATACACTGAAGCTTTCTTT. It codes for CASSDRDSPYTEAFF.

The CDR3 spells CASSYSGNGVASGYTF. The CDR3 DNA reads TGTGCCAGCAGTTACTCGGGGAATGGGGTGGCTAGTGGCTACACCTTC. This chain connects TRBV6-6 to TRBJ1-2; D uncertain. V shed 0 bases and J shed 7 bases, with 18 bases lying between them. Germline loops: CDR1 MNHNY, CDR2 SVGAGI (reference sequence). This CDR3 has 16 amino acids.

This clone turned up a few times. The gene calls are TRBV5-4 and TRBJ2-7, with D maybe TRBD1 (5 bases). Germline V lookup: CDR1 SGHNT, CDR2 YYREEE (reference sequence). CDR3 size: 13 residues. Trimming removed 4 bases at V and 6 bases at J, with 14 bases between. The CDR3 sequence: CASSRDSVGEQYF. CDR3 DNA: TGTGCCAGCAGCCGTGACAGTGTAGGCGAGCAGTACTTC.

The genes are TRBV15 and TRBJ1-2; TRBD1 might be the D (5 bases). Deletions cut 0 bases from V and 0 bases from J, with 11 bases between. The CDR3 runs 16 residues. Germline V gene sequence: CDR1 LNHNV, CDR2 YYDKDF (reference sequence). The DNA for the CDR3 is TGTGCCACCAGCAGAGACGGGACCGCAGCTAACTATGGCTACACCTTC. Its translation: CATSRDGTAANYGYTF.

This clone was picked up one time. The J gene is TRBJ1-1, the V gene TRBV30; D gene ambiguous. Trimming shortened V by 2 bases and J by 7 bases, and 11 bases separated the two germline ends. The length of the CDR3 is 12 residues. Germline V gives CDR1 GTSNPN, CDR2 SVGIG (reference sequence). CDR3 sequence: CAWSTWTVEAFF. The CDR3 nucleotides are TGTGCCTGGAGTACGTGGACGGTTGAAGCTTTCTTT.

The chain links TRBV5-1 to TRBJ1-3; D is possibly TRBD1 (6 bases). The CDR3 spans 16 residues. V gave up 4 bases and J gave up 0 bases, with 14 bases separating them. Germline V lookup: CDR1 SGHRS, CDR2 YFSETQ. Written as DNA, the CDR3 is TGCGCCAGCAGCGCAAACAGGGAGCTCTCTGGAAACACCATATATTTT. It codes for CASSANRELSGNTIYF.

The V call is TRBV7-2, the J call TRBJ1-4, with D hard to call. V was trimmed by 1 base and J by 3 bases, leaving 9 bases between them. Germline V gene data show CDR1 as SGHTA and CDR2 as FQGNSA. There are 15 residues in the CDR3. CDR3 nucleotide sequence: TGTGCCAGCAGCTTAGATAACGGGGCTAATGAAAAACTGTTTTTT. It yields the protein CASSLDNGANEKLFF.

The V gene is TRBV6-5, the J gene TRBJ2-3; a weak D match, TRBD1 (5 bases). The length of the CDR3 is 13 residues. Trimming cost V 7 bases and J 1 base, with 9 bases left between them. The V gene's germline CDR1 is MNHEY and CDR2 SVGAGI. Written as DNA, the CDR3 is TGTGCCAGCAATGGGGCCCGCACAGATACGCAGTATTTT. It yields the protein CASNGARTDTQYF.

The chain couples TRBV20-1 to TRBJ2-5, with 14 bases that match TRBD2. Germline CDR1 is DFQATT and CDR2 is SNEGSKA (reference sequence). This CDR3 contains 15 residues. Trimming took 3 bases from V and 7 from J; bases not matched to a gene: 7. CDR3 sequence (DNA): TGCAGTGCTAGTTTGGGACTAGCGGGGGAAGGGACCCAGTACTTC. It is translated as CSASLGLAGEGTQYF.

The chain is built from TRBV30 and TRBJ1-2, with TRBD1 as a possible D gene (6 bases). V lost 2 bases and J 6 bases, leaving 13 bases between the germline ends. Looked up from germline, CDR1 is GTSNPN and CDR2 is SVGIG (reference sequence). This CDR3 comprises 13 residues. CDR3 sequence (DNA): TGTGCCTGGAGTTCCCAGGGGCCGAATGGCTACACCTTC. This gives the protein CAWSSQGPNGYTF.

This chain connects TRBV10-3 to TRBJ1-2, with a tentative D call TRBD1 (5 bases). Between the trimmed V and J ends, which lost 5 bases and 3 bases, there was a span of 13 bases. The CDR3 consists of 14 residues. In germline, CDR1 is ENHRY, CDR2 SYGVKD. CDR3 in amino acids: CAISPQGADYGYTF. The CDR3 region has the DNA TGTGCCATCAGTCCTCAGGGTGCGGACTATGGCTACACCTTC.

The chain combines TRBV11-2 with TRBJ1-2, with TRBD1 identical over 8 bases. This CDR3 region has 15 residues. Germline values: CDR1 SGHAT, CDR2 FQNNGV. V was clipped by 4 bases and J by 4 bases; unmatched bases: 8. The CDR3 reads CASSSGQGSTYGYTF. The CDR3 DNA is TGTGCCAGCAGCTCTGGACAGGGATCTACCTATGGCTACACCTTC.

This clone was counted a single time. The genes are TRBV12-5 and TRBJ2-3, with 7 bases that match TRBD1. From germline, CDR1 is LGHNT and CDR2 FRNRAP. This CDR3 is built from 14 residues. The V segment lost 7 bases and the J segment 4 bases; nucleotides outside the gene matches: 8. The DNA of the CDR3 is TGTGCTAGTGCCCCGACAGGGTGGGCAGATACGCAGTATTTT. The encoded protein is CASAPTGWADTQYF.

The J gene is TRBJ2-2, the V gene TRBV9; TRBD2 matches at 7 bases. The CDR3 spans 16 residues. After removal of 2 bases from V and 6 bases from J, the junction contained 10 bases not matched to a gene. CDR1 and CDR2 from the germline V gene are SGDLS and YYNGEE. The CDR3 region has the DNA TGTGCCAGCAGCGTGGGAGGGCAGCGCCGACCCGGGGAGCTGTTTTTT. Translating it yields CASSVGGQRRPGELFF.